This entry lists 25 T cell receptor beta chains sequenced from one sample in a study of blood T cells in healthy people across ages. Then a second PCR, running about 6 to 12 cycles, was carried out with a sample-barcoded 5' primer and a J-beta primer mix. One entry per CDR3 protein, called by TCRdb with MiXCR from the 5' RACE reads. The sample carries about 1.6 million distinct CDR3 sequences, roughly 30% recorded once. Sequenced material: blood. These receptors all come from a woman in her thirties in good health.

This clonotype was detected once. The genes are TRBV5-6 and TRBJ2-3; 9 positions agree with TRBD1. CDR1 SGHDT and CDR2 YYEEEE come from the germline V gene. Trimming at V came to 4 bases and at J to 1 base, leaving 10 bases not matched to a gene. The CDR3 runs to 17 residues. This chain's CDR3 is CASSTAGTGFGTDTQYF. Written as DNA, the CDR3 is TGTGCCAGCAGCACTGCCGGGACAGGGTTTGGCACAGATACGCAGTATTTT.

A few counts support this clonotype. The junction differs from germline at one of its ends, possibly a read error. The V and J genes are TRBV11-1 and TRBJ2-6, with D possibly called TRBD1 or TRBD2 (6 bases each). Looked up from germline, CDR1 is SGHAT and CDR2 is FQDESV (reference sequence). This CDR3 contains 17 residues. DNA for the CDR3: TGTGCCAGCAGCCAAACCTCGGGCGGCTCGGGGGCCAACGTCCCGACTTTC. Amino acids: CASSQTSGGSGANVPTF.

This clonotype was found many times. The chain joins TRBV7-9 to TRBJ1-2; D might be TRBD1 (5 bases). Germline V gives CDR1 SEHNR, CDR2 FQNEAQ (reference sequence). The V and J ends lost 3 bases and 4 bases respectively, with 15 bases between them. The CDR3 loop spans 15 amino acids. The CDR3 nucleotides are TGTGCCAGCAGCTTGCGCCGGGACGGAGCCTATGGCTACACCTTC. The encoded protein is CASSLRRDGAYGYTF.

The J gene is TRBJ2-7, the V gene TRBV11-2, with D possibly matching TRBD1 (6 bases). Germline CDR1 reads SGHAT; CDR2 reads FQNNGV. The CDR3 is 14 amino acids. V gave up 5 bases and J gave up 7 bases, with 18 bases separating them. CDR3 bases: TGTGCCAGCAGCCGGGACATCGTTATAGGGGAGCAGTACTTC. Its protein product is CASSRDIVIGEQYF.

The rearrangement joins TRBV30 to TRBJ1-2; 9 bases match TRBD1. The CDR3 totals 14 residues. CDR1 and CDR2 (germline): GTSNPN, SVGIG (reference sequence). V shed 3 bases and J 4 bases; nucleotides not matched to a gene: 6. As DNA, the CDR3 is TGTGCCTGGAGCGAGACAGGGGGATCCTATGGCTACACCTTC. Translating gives CAWSETGGSYGYTF.

This clonotype was seen a few times. The chain employs TRBV12-3 or TRBV12-4 and TRBJ2-5; tentatively, D is TRBD2 (7 bases). The V gene lost 1 base and the J gene lost 4 bases, with 10 bases spanning the gap. The length of the CDR3 is 14 residues. In DNA, the CDR3 is TGTGCCAGCAGTTTAGACAGGGAGGGAGAGACCCAGTACTTC. Residues: CASSLDREGETQYF.

The chain has TRBV20-1 and TRBJ2-1; TRBD2 aligns across 11 bases. The CDR3 runs 12 residues. Germline V lookup: CDR1 DFQATT, CDR2 SNEGSKA (reference sequence). V was clipped by 4 bases and J by 9 bases; unmatched bases: 2. The DNA of the CDR3 is TGCAGTGCTACGGGACTAGCGGCTGAGCAGTTCTTC. Its protein is CSATGLAAEQFF.

The gene calls are TRBV20-1 and TRBJ2-5; 7 nucleotides match TRBD2. The CDR3 spans 13 residues. The V gene's germline CDR1 is DFQATT and CDR2 SNEGSKA (reference sequence). Trimming at V came to 4 bases and at J to 0 bases, leaving 2 bases not matched to a gene. The CDR3 DNA sequence: TGCAGTGCTATTCGGGGGGACCAAGAGACCCAGTACTTC. Its translation is CSAIRGDQETQYF.

In its sample, this clonotype was seen a few times. This chain connects TRBV4-2 to TRBJ1-2; D uncertain. The germline V gene encodes CDR1 LGHNA and CDR2 YNFKEQ. Trimming took off 0 bases at V and 6 bases at J, with 11 bases between the two ends. This CDR3 has 14 amino acids. The CDR3 region has the DNA TGTGCCAGCAGCCAAGACGGGTCATTAGATGGCTACACCTTC. As protein: CASSQDGSLDGYTF.

V and J are TRBV5-1 and TRBJ2-7; 10 positions match TRBD2. Germline CDR1 SGHRS, CDR2 YFSETQ. This CDR3 is 14 amino acids long. Unmatched junction bases numbered 8, after V lost 5 bases and J lost 6 bases. CDR3 DNA: TGCGCCAGCAGAGGAGCGGGGGGGCCGGTCGAGCAGTACTTC. Encoded protein: CASRGAGGPVEQYF.

The chain is built from TRBV5-8 and TRBJ1-1, with no clear D. The CDR3 is made up of 14 amino acids. The V end lost 1 base, the J end lost 4 bases, and 11 bases lay between the germline ends. CDR1 SGHTS and CDR2 YDEGEE come from the germline V gene. DNA for the CDR3: TGTGCCAGCAGCTTGCCGCTACTCGCCACTGAAGCTTTCTTT. Amino acids: CASSLPLLATEAFF.

The rearrangement joins TRBV7-6 to TRBJ2-5; a weak D match, TRBD2 (6 bases). Gene TRBJ2-7 matches the end of the DNA better, so the J call may be wrong. CDR3 length equals 15 residues. Germline-derived CDR1 and CDR2 are SGHVS and FNYEAQ. The CDR3 protein is CASSRAPDGRYEQYF. The CDR3 DNA sequence: TGTGCCAGCAGCCGTGCCCCGGACGGGAGATACGAGCAGTACTTC.

Worth noting for this clonotype: One end of the junction does not line up with germline, which may come from a read error. The rearrangement uses TRBV28 and TRBJ1-6; 11 bases map to TRBD1. There are 13 residues in the CDR3. Germline CDR1 MDHEN, CDR2 SYDVKM. CDR3 coding DNA: TGTGTCAGCAGACGTGGGACAGGGGGATCCCTCCACTTT. Its protein product is CVSRRGTGGSLHF.

This clonotype was seen once. The junction departs from germline at one end; a sequencing error may be responsible. The chain uses TRBV4-2 and TRBJ2-7, with 14 bases matching TRBD2. Germline values: CDR1 LGHNA, CDR2 YNFKEQ. There are 14 residues in the CDR3. Here the CDR3 reads CASSQDWTSGRLHF. The CDR3 DNA reads as TGTGCCAGCAGCCAAGATTGGACTAGCGGGAGGTTACACTTC.

In regard to this clonotype: One end of the junction is discordant with germline, which a read error may explain. The rearrangement joins TRBV5-1 to TRBJ2-1; TRBD2 is a possible D gene (5 bases). The CDR3 spans 14 residues. Germline V CDR1 and CDR2: SGHRS, YFSETQ. CDR3 in amino acids: CASNLTAGVNEQFF. The CDR3 DNA reads TGCGCCAGCAACTTGACGGCCGGGGTGAATGAGCAGTTCTTC.

This clonotype was seen a handful of times. Mismatch with germline at one junction end may stem from a read error. This chain links TRBV7-3 with TRBJ1-1; the D gene is possibly TRBD1 (5 bases). CDR1 is SGHTA, CDR2 FQGTGA, per germline. This CDR3 comprises 15 residues. CDR3 residues: CASSPRGGRYTEAFF. The CDR3 nucleotides read TGTGCCAGCAGCCCCCGGGGGGGTAGGTACACTGAGGCTTTCTTT.

The chain joins TRBV27 to TRBJ2-1; 9 positions match TRBD2. Germline loops: CDR1 MNHEY, CDR2 SMNVEV (reference sequence). The junction had 7 bases not matched to a gene; V was cut back by 2 bases and J by 8 bases. The CDR3 loop spans 15 amino acids. For the CDR3, the DNA is TGTGCCAGCAGTTTACTAGCGGGGCCTACGGATGAGCAGTTCTTC. Protein: CASSLLAGPTDEQFF.

V is TRBV30 and J is TRBJ2-1; TRBD2 aligns across 8 bases. CDR1 and CDR2 from the germline V gene are GTSNPN and SVGIG (reference sequence). The CDR3 runs 16 residues. With V trimmed by 0 bases and J by 5 bases, 9 bases remained unmatched. The chain's CDR3 is CAWSVGRGDRHNEQFF. CDR3 DNA: TGTGCCTGGAGTGTAGGGCGGGGGGACCGTCACAATGAGCAGTTCTTC.

The chain joins TRBV7-6 to TRBJ1-4; 8 bases align to TRBD1. The V segment lost 5 bases and the J segment 7 bases; nucleotides outside the gene matches: 18. CDR3 length equals 18 residues. CDR1 and CDR2 (germline): SGHVS, FNYEAQ. The CDR3 region has the DNA TGTGCCAGCAGCCCAACAGTTGGGACAGGAGGTTTCGGTGAAAAACTGTTTTTT. Protein sequence: CASSPTVGTGGFGEKLFF. The full variable domain, in which reference TRBV7-6 and TRBJ1-4 provide the parts outside the CDR3, is GAGVSQSPRYKVTKRGQDVALRCDPISGHVSLYWYRQALGQGPEFLTYFNYEAQQDKSGLPNDRFSAERPEGSISTLTIQRTEQRDSAMYRCASSPTVGTGGFGEKLFFGSGTQLSVL.

The chain joins TRBV27 to TRBJ2-7; 8 bases map to TRBD1. V shed 5 bases, J shed 3 bases, and the junction held 6 bases outside the gene matches. CDR1 and CDR2 (germline): MNHEY, SMNVEV (reference sequence). The CDR3 covers 14 residues. In DNA form, the CDR3 reads TGTGCCAGCAGTCCCGTAGACAGGGGCTACGAGCAGTACTTC. Translation: CASSPVDRGYEQYF.

This rearrangement joins TRBV6-2 or TRBV6-3 to TRBJ2-7; D might be TRBD1 (6 bases). With 4 bases removed from V and 3 bases from J, the gap between germline ends came to 13 bases. CDR3 length equals 14 residues. The germline gives CDR1 MNHEY, CDR2 SVGEGT. The CDR3 spells CASSWTAPGYEQYF. The CDR3 nucleotides are TGTGCCAGCAGTTGGACAGCCCCTGGCTACGAGCAGTACTTC.

The chain combines TRBV20-1 with TRBJ1-2; D not resolved. CDR3 length equals 14 residues. Germline CDR1 DFQATT, CDR2 SNEGSKA (reference sequence). V shed 1 base and J shed 6 bases, with 15 bases lying between them. The CDR3 sequence is CSARGGSQANGYTF. The CDR3 nucleotides are TGCAGTGCTAGAGGGGGTAGCCAAGCAAATGGCTACACCTTC.

The rearrangement joins TRBV20-1 to TRBJ2-2, with D uncertain. The CDR3 has 13 residues. Germline values: CDR1 DFQATT, CDR2 SNEGSKA (reference sequence). V lost 6 bases and J lost 7, with 15 bases in between. CDR3 nucleotides: TGCAGTGCGGTTGGACGCCTGGGCGGGGAGCTGTTTTTT. Its protein is CSAVGRLGGELFF.

Worth noting for this clonotype: One end of the junction fails to match germline, which may point to a read error. The chain couples TRBV5-6 to TRBJ2-7; a weak D match, TRBD2 (5 bases). The DNA matches TRBJ2-5 better at its end, which makes the J call doubtful. Germline CDR1 SGHDT, CDR2 YYEEEE. The CDR3 contains 13 residues. CDR3 nucleotide sequence: TGTGTCAGCAGCAGAACTAGGTGGGAGACCCAGTACTTC. It encodes CVSSRTRWETQYF.

This clonotype showed up just once. The rearrangement uses TRBV10-3 and TRBJ2-5, with 7 positions matching TRBD1. V lost 3 bases and J lost 11; bases outside the gene matches: 12. The CDR3 has 14 amino acids. Germline V gene lookup returns CDR1 ENHRY and CDR2 SYGVKD. CDR3 sequence (DNA): TGTGCCATCAGTGAACAGGGGTCCTACAATGAGCAGTACTTC. Protein sequence: CAISEQGSYNEQYF.